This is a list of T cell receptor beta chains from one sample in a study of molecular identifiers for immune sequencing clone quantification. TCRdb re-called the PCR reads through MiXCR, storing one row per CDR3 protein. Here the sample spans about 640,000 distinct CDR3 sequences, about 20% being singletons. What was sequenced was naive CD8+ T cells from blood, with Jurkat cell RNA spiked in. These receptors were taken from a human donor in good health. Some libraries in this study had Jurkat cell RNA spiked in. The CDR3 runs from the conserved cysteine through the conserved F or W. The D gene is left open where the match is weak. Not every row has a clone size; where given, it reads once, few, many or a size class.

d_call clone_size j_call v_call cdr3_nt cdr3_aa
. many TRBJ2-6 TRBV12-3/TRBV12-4 TGTGCCAGCAGTTTCTCTTTGAGTCTTTCTGGGGCCAACGTCCTGACTTTC CASSFSLSLSGANVLTF
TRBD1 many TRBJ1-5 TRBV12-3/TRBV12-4 TGTGCCAGCAGTTCGGTAGGGGGCAATAGCAATCAGCCCCAGCATTTT CASSSVGGNSNQPQHF
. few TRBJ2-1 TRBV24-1 TGTGCCACCAGTGATTTTCGGGGGAGTGAGCAGTTCTTC CATSDFRGSEQFF
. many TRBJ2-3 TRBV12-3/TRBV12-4 TGTGCCAGCAGCCGAGGAGAATTCCACCCAGATACGCAGTATTTT CASSRGEFHPDTQYF
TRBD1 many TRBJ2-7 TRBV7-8 TGTGCCAGCAGCCTAGGACCGGCGACAGGGGGCTACGAGCAGTACTTC CASSLGPATGGYEQYF
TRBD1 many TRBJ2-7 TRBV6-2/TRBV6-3 TGTGCCAGCAGTTACAGGGACAGGGGGATCGAGCAGTACTTC CASSYRDRGIEQYF
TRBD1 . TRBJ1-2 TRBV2 TGTGCCAGCAGTCGGACAGGGTCCTATGGCTACACCTTC CASSRTGSYGYTF
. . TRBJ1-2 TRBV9 TGTGCCAGCAGCCCCGGCGGGGGCAGCCCCGCATACCACTATAGCTACACCTTC CASSPGGGSPAYHYSYTF
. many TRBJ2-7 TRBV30 TGTGCCTGGAGTTACCCGATAGGGCACGAGCAGTACTTC CAWSYPIGHEQYF
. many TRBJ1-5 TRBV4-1 TGCGCCAGCAGCCAAGAACATAAGGATCAGCCCCAGCATTTT CASSQEHKDQPQHF
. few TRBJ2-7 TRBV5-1 TGCGCCAGCAGCTCCCCCCGAGGGGGAATCTATTACGAGCAGTACTTC CASSSPRGGIYYEQYF
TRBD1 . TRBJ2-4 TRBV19 TGTGCCAGTAGTGACGGGGACAGGGGAGCCAAAAACATTCAGTACTTC CASSDGDRGAKNIQYF
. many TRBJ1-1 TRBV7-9 TGTGCCAGCAGCTTACCAACCTGGACAGAAGCAAACACTGAAGCTTTCTTT CASSLPTWTEANTEAFF
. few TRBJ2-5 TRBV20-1 TGCAGTGCCAAAAATTGGACTACCCAAGAGACCCAGTACTTC CSAKNWTTQETQYF
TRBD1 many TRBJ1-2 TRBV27 TGTGCCAGCTCCGGGACAGGGGGCGACTATGGCTACACCTTC CASSGTGGDYGYTF
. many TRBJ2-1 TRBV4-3 TGCGCCAGCAGCCAGTTAGGAAGCTCCTACAATGAGCAGTTCTTC CASSQLGSSYNEQFF
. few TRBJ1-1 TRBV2 TGTGCCAGCAGTTGGACAGACACTGAAGCTTTCTTT CASSWTDTEAFF
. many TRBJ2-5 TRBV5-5 TGTGCCAGCTCCGACCCGCCGGGAGAGACCCAGTACTTC CASSDPPGETQYF
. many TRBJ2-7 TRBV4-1 TGCGCCAGCAGCCAAGATCGAGGCCGGTCCTACGAGCAGTACTTC CASSQDRGRSYEQYF
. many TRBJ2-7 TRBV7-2 TGTGCCAGCAGCTCCTCTGGACCCTACGAGCAGTACTTC CASSSSGPYEQYF
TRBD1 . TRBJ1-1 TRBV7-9 TGTGCCAGCAGCGCACAGGGGCCGGGGAACACTGAAGCTTTCTTT CASSAQGPGNTEAFF
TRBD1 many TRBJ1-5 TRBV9 TGTGCCAGCGGAGGACAGGGGAATCAGCCCCAGCATTTT CASGGQGNQPQHF
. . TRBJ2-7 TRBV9 TGTGCCAGCAGCGTAGGAGGTTCGGTTTACGAGCAGTACTTC CASSVGGSVYEQYF
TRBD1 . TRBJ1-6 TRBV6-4 TGTGCCAGCAGCCGGCCCGGACAGGGCTTGAGTTCACCCCTCCACTTT CASSRPGQGLSSPLHF
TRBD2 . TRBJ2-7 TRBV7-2 TGTGCCAGCAGCTTAGATTACAGAGAGCGGGAGAGGGACGAGCAGTACTTC CASSLDYRERERDEQYF
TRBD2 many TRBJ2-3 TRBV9 TGTGCCAGCAGCGTAGCCGGGCGGGAGGAGGATACGCAGTATTTT CASSVAGREEDTQYF
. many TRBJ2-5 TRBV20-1 TGCAGTGCTAGCGTTCCCAGGGACCAAGAGACCCAGTACTTC CSASVPRDQETQYF
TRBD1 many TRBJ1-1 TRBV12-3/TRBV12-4 TGTGCCAGCAGAAACCCCGGACAGGTGAACACTGAAGCTTTCTTT CASRNPGQVNTEAFF
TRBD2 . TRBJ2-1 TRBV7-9 TGTGCCAGCAGCTTAGTTAGGGGCCAACTAGCGGGGTACAATGAGCAGTTCTTC CASSLVRGQLAGYNEQFF
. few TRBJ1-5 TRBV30 TGTGCCTGGAGTCCAACGGACAGCTCCAATCAGCCCCAGCATTTT CAWSPTDSSNQPQHF
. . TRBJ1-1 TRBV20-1 TGCAGTGCTAGACAGGGAGTGGACACTGAAGCTTTCTTT CSARQGVDTEAFF
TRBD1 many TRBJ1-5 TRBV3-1 TGTGCCAGCAGCCAAGGGACAGGGAGGAGCAATCAGCCCCAGCATTTT CASSQGTGRSNQPQHF
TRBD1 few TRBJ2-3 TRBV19 TGTGCCAGTAGTGTGGGGACAGGGGTTCCAGATACGCAGTATTTT CASSVGTGVPDTQYF
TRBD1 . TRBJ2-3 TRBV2 TGTGCCAGCAGTCCCACTGGACAGGGAACGGGTACGCAGTACTTT CASSPTGQGTGTQYF
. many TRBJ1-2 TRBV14 TGTGCCAGCAGCCAAGGAACGAGGGGGTACAAAGGCCATTATGGCTACACCTTC CASSQGTRGYKGHYGYTF
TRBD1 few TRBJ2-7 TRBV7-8 TGTGCCAGCAAGAGACAGGGGGCGGCCCACTACGAGCAGTACTTC CASKRQGAAHYEQYF
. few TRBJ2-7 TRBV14 TGTGCCAGCAGCCAGACTAGACAGTCGATGTACGAGCAGTACTTC CASSQTRQSMYEQYF
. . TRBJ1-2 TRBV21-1 TGTGCCAGCAGACATAACAGGGGAAGTTATGGCTACACCTTC CASRHNRGSYGYTF
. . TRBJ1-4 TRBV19 TGTGCCAGTAGTACCCTACTGGGGACATATGAAAAACTGTTTTTT CASSTLLGTYEKLFF
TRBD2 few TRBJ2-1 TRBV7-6 TGTGCCAGCAGCAAGACTAGCGGTCACAATGAGCAGTTCTTC CASSKTSGHNEQFF
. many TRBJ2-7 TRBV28 TGTGCCAGCAGTTTCCGGGACGCCTCCTACGAGCAGTACTTC CASSFRDASYEQYF
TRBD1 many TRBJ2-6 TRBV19 TGTGCCAGTAGTATGAGGACAGGGGGCGCTGGGGCCAACGTCCTGACTTTC CASSMRTGGAGANVLTF
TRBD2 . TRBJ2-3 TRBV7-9 TGTACCAACAGCCTAAGGGTCTGGACTAGCGGGCCGAACACAGATACGCAGTATTTT CTNSLRVWTSGPNTDTQYF
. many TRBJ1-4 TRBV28 TGTGCCAGCAGTTTTAGATGGGGAGTCGGTGAAAAACTGTTTTTT CASSFRWGVGEKLFF
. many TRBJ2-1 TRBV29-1 TGCAGCGTTGTTCTCTTGTTAAACTCCTACAATGAGCAGTTCTTC CSVVLLLNSYNEQFF
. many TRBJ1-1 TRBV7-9 TGTGCCAGCAGCTTTCCAGGGGAGACTGAAGCTTTCTTT CASSFPGETEAFF
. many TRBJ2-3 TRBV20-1 TGCAGTGCTAGAGCCGCGGGGAGCACAGATACGCAGTATTTT CSARAAGSTDTQYF
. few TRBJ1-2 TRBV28 TGTGCCAGCAGTTTATCATGGGGACAAGGCTACACCTTC CASSLSWGQGYTF
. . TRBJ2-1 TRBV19 TGTGCCAGTAGTTTGGTAGCGAGTTACAATGAGCAGTTCTTC CASSLVASYNEQFF
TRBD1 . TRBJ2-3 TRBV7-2 TGTGCCAGTCCCGGGGGACAGGGGCCCACAGATACGCAGTATTTT CASPGGQGPTDTQYF
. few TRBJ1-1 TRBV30 TGTGCCTGGAGTGCCCGGAGGGGGAACACTGAAGCTTTCTTT CAWSARRGNTEAFF
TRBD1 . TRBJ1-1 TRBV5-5 TGTGCCAGCAGCCCAACACTACAGGGGGCGGACACTGAAGCTTTCTTT CASSPTLQGADTEAFF